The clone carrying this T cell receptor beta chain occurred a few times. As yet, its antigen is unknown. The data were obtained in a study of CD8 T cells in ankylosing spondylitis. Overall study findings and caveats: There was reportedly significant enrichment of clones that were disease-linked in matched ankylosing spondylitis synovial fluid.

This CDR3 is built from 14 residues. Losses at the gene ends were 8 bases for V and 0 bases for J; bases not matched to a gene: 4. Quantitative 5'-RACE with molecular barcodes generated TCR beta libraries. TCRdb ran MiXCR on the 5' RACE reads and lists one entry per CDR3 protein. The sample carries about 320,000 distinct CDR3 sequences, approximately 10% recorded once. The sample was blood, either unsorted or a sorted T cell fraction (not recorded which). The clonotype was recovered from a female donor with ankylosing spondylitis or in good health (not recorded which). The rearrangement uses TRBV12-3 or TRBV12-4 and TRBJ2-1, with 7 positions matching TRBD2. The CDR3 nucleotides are TGTGCCAGCTGGGGGGGTACCTCCTACAATGAGCAGTTCTTC. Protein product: CASWGGTSYNEQFF.